This T cell receptor (beta chain) was captured in a study of beta chain features in type 1 diabetes. The investigators reverse transcribed all of the isolated RNA, so they sequenced expressed TCRB transcripts. Sequencing of naive, central memory and regulatory T cell samples gave an average of roughly 3.6 million reads. TCRdb's table, derived via immunoSEQ multiplex PCR, lists solely in-frame clones and lacks some. Of hundreds of thousands of clones in the sample, roughly 13% were seen once. Overall study findings and caveats: For type 1 diabetes patients, VDJ junctions showed fewer insertions and more deletions. Whether TCRB rearrangement is influenced by HLA type was left unresolved in this analysis. It was possible that PCR favored shorter templates, equally so in patients and controls.

A word on this clone: Its specificity is unknown.

This CDR3 is built from 16 residues. Germline CDR1 is SEHNR and CDR2 is FQNEAQ (reference sequence). V was trimmed by 3 bases and J by 8 bases, leaving 19 bases between them. The chain carries TRBV7-9 and TRBJ1-4; D uncertain. The source of this sequence is a woman between 35 and 50 years old in good health. Sequences were obtained from naive CD4+ T cells from blood. In DNA form, the CDR3 reads TGTGCCAGCAGCTTTATAGTCGAGGACTTGGGCGAAAAACTGTTTTTT. It codes for CASSFIVEDLGEKLFF. Using reference TRBV7-9 and TRBJ1-4 for the parts outside the CDR3, the full variable domain is DTGVSQNPRHKITKRGQNVTFRCDPISEHNRLYWYRQTLGQGPEFLTYFQNEAQLEKSRLLSDRFSAERPKGSFSTLEIQRTEQGDSAMYLCASSFIVEDLGEKLFFGSGTQLSVL.